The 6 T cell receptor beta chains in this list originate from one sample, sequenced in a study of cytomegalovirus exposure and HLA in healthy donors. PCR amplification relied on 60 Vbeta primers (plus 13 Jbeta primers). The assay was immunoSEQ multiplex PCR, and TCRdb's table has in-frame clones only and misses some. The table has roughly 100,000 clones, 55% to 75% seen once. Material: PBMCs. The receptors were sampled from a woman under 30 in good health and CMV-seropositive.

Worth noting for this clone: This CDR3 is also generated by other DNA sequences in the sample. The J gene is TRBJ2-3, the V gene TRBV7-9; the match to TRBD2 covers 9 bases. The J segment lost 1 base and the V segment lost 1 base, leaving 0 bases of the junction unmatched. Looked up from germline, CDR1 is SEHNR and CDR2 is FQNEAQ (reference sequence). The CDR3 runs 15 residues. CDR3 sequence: CASSLVAGGTDTQYF. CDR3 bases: TGTGCCAGCAGCTTAGTAGCGGGGGGCACAGATACGCAGTATTTT.

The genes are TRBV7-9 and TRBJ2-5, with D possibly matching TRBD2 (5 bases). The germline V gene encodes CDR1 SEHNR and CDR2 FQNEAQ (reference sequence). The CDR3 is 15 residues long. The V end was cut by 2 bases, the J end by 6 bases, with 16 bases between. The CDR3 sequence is CASSLIEGTSKTQYF. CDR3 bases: TGTGCCAGCAGCTTAATTGAGGGCACTTCTAAGACCCAGTACTTC.

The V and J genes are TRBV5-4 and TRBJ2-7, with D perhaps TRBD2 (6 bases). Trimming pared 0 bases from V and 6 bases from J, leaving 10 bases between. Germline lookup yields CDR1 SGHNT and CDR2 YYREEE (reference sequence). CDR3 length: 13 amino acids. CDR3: CASSLDLGGEQYF. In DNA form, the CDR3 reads TGTGCCAGCAGCTTGGACCTGGGGGGCGAGCAGTACTTC.

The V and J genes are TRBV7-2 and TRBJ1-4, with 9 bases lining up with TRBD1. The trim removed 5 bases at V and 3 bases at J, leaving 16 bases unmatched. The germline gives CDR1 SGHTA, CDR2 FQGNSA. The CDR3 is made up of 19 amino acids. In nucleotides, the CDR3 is TGTGCCAGCAGCCAACAGGGGGCCGGCATCCTCGCGCCTAATGAAAAACTGTTTTTT. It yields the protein CASSQQGAGILAPNEKLFF.

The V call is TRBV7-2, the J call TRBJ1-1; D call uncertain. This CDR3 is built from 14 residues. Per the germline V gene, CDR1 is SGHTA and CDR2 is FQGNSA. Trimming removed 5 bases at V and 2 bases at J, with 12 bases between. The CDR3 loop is CASSLIRGNTEAFF. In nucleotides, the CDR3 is TGTGCCAGCAGCCTCATTAGAGGAAACACTGAAGCTTTCTTT.

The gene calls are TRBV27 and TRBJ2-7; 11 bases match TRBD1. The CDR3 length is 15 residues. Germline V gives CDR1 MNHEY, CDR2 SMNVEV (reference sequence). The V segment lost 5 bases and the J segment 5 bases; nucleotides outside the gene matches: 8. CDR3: CASSPWGQGVDEQYF. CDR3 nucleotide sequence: TGTGCCAGCAGTCCATGGGGACAGGGGGTGGACGAGCAGTACTTC.